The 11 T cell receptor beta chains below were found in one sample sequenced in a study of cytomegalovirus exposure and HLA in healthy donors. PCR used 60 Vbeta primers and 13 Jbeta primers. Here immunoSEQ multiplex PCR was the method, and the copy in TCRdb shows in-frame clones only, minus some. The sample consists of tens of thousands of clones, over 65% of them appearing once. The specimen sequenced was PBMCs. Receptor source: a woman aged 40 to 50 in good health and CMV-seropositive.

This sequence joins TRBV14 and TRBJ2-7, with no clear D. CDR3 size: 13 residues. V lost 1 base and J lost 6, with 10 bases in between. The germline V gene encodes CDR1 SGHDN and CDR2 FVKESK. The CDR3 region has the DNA TGTGCCAGCAGCCAAGTTCTAGACGGCGAGCAGTACTTC. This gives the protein CASSQVLDGEQYF.

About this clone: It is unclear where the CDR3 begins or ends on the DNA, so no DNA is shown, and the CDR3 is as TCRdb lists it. The chain's CDR3 is CASSAFGPGSNQPQHF. The chain couples TRBV19 to TRBJ1-5; TRBD1 is the table's D call and was not checked against the DNA. The CDR3 is 16 amino acids in total, end residues counted. Germline CDR1 and CDR2: LNHDA and SQIVND (reference sequence).

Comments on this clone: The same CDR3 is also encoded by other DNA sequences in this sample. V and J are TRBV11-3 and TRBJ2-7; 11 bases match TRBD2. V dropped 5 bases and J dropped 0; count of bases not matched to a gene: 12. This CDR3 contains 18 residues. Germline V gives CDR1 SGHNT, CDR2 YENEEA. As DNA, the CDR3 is TGTGCCAGCAGCATCACAGGACCTAGCGGGGGGAGCTCCTACGAGCAGTACTTC. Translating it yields CASSITGPSGGSSYEQYF.

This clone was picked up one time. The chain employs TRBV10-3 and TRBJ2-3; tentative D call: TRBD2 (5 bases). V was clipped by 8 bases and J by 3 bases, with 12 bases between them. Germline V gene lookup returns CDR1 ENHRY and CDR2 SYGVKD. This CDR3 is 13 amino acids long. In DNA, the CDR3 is TGTGCCATCGGGCTAGCCGGTACAGATACGCAGTATTTT. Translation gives CAIGLAGTDTQYF.

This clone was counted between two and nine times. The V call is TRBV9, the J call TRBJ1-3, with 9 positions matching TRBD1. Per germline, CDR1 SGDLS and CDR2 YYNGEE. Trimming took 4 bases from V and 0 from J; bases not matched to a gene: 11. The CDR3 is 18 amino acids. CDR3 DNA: TGTGCCAGCAGCACGAGTCCCGGGACAGGGAGCTCTGGAAACACCATATATTTT. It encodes CASSTSPGTGSSGNTIYF.

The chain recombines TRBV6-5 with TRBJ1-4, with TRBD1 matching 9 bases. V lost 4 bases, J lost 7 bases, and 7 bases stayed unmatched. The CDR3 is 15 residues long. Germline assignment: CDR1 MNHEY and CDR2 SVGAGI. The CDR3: CASSFRTGGVEKLFF. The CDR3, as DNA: TGTGCCAGCAGTTTTCGTACAGGGGGCGTTGAAAAACTGTTTTTT.

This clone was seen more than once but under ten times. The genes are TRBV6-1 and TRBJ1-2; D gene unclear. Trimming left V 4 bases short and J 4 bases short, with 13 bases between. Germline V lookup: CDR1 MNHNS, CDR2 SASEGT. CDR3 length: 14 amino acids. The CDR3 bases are TGTGCCAGCAGTGCCCCCGCGGTGCGCTATGGCTACACCTTC. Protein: CASSAPAVRYGYTF.

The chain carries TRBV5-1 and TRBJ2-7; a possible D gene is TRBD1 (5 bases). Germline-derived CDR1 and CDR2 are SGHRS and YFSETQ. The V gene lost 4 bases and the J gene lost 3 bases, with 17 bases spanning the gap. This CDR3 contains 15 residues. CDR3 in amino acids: CASSPGQGIVYEQYF. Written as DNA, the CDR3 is TGCGCCAGCAGCCCCGGCCAGGGTATTGTCTACGAGCAGTACTTC.

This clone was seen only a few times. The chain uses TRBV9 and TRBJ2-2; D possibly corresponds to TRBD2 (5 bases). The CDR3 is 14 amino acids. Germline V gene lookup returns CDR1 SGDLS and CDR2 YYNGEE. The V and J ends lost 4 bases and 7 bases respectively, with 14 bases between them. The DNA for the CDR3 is TGTGCCAGCAGCCATGTGGCAGCGGACGGGGAGCTGTTTTTT. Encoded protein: CASSHVAADGELFF.

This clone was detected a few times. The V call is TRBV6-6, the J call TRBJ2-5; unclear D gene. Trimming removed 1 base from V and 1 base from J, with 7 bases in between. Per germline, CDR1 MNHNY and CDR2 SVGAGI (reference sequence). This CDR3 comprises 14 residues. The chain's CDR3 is CASSYLGLQETQYF. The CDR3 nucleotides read TGTGCCAGCAGTTACTTGGGCCTCCAAGAGACCCAGTACTTC.

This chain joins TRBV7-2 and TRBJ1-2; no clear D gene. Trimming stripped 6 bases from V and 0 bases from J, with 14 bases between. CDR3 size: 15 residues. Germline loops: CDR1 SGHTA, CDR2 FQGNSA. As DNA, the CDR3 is TGTGCCAGCAGTGAAGGTCACAGTACTAACTATGGCTACACCTTC. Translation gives CASSEGHSTNYGYTF.